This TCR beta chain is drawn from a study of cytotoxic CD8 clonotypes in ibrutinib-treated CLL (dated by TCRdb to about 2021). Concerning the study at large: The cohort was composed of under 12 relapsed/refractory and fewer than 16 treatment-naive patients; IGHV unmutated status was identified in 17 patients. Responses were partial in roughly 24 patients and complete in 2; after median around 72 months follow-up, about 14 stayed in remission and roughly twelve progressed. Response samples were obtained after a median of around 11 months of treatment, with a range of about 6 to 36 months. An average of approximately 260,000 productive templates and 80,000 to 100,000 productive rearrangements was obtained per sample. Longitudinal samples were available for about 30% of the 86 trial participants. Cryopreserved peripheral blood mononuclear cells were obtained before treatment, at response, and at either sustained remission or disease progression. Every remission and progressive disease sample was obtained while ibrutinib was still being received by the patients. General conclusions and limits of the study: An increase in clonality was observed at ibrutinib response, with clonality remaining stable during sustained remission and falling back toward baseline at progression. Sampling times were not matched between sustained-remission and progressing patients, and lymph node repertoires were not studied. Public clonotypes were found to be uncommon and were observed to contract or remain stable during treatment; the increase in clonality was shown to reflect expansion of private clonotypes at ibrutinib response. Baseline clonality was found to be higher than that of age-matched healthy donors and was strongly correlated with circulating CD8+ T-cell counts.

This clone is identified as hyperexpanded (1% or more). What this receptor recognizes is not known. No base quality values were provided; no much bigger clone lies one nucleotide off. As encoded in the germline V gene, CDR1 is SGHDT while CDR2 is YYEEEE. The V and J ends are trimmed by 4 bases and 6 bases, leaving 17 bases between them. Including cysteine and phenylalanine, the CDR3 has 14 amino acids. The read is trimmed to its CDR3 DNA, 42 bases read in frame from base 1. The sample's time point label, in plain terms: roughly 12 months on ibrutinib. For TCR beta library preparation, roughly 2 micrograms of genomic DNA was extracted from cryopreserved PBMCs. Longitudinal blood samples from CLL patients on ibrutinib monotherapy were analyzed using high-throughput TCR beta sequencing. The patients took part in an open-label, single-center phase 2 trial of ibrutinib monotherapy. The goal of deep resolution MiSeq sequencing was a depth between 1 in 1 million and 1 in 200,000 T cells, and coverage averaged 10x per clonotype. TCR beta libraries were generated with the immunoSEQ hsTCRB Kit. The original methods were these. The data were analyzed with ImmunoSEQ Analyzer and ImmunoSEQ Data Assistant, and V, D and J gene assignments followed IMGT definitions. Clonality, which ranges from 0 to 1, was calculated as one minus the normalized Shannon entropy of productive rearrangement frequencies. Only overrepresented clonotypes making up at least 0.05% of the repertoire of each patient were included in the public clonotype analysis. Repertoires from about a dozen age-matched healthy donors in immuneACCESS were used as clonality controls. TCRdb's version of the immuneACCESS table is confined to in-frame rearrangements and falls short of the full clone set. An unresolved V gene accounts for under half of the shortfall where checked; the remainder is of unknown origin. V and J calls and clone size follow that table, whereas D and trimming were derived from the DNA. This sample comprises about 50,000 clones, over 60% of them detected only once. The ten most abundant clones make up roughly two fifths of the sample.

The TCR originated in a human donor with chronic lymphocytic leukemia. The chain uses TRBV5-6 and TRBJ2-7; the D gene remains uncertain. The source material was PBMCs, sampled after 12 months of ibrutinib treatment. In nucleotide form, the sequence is TGTGCCAGCAGCCCTGGACCCGGAACCCCCGAGCAGTACTTC. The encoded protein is CASSPGPGTPEQYF.